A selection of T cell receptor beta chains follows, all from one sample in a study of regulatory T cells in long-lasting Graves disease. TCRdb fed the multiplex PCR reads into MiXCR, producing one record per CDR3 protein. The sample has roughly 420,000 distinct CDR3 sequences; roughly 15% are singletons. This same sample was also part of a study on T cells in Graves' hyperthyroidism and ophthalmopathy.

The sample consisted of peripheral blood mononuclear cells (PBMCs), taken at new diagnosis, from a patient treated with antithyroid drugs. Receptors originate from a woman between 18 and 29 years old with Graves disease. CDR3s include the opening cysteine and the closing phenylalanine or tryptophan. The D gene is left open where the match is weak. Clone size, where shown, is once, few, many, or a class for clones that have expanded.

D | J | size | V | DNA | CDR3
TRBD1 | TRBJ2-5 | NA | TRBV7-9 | TGTGCCAGATCAGGGGGCCAAGAGACCCAGTACTTC | CARSGGQETQYF
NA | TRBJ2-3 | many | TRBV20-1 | TGCAGTGCTAGGGTTACTGGACTCGTTTTCAGCACAGATACGCAGTATTTT | CSARVTGLVFSTDTQYF
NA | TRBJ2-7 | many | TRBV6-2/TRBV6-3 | TGTGCCAGCAGTTACGGGTGGGGACCCAGCTCCTACGAGCAGTACTTC | CASSYGWGPSSYEQYF
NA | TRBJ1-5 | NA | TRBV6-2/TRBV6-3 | TGTGCCAGCAGTTTGGTACAGTGGGATCAGCCCCAGCATTTT | CASSLVQWDQPQHF
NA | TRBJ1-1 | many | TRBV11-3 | TGTGCCAGCAGCTTTGGCAAGAACACTGAAGCTTTCTTT | CASSFGKNTEAFF
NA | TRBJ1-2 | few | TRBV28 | TGTGCCAGCCGCACCCTTAACTATGGCTACACCTTC | CASRTLNYGYTF
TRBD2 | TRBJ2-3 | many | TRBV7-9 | TGTGCCAGCAGCTCATATAGCGGGAGGGCCTCAGATACGCAGTATTTT | CASSSYSGRASDTQYF
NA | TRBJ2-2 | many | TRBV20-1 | TGCAGTGCTAGTCCCGGGATGAACACCGGGGAGCTGTTTTTT | CSASPGMNTGELFF
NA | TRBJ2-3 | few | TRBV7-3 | TGTGCCAGCAGCTTAACTGGCCCAGATACGCAGTATTTT | CASSLTGPDTQYF
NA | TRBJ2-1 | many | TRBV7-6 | TGTGCCAGCAGCTTAGTAGGGCAGGTCGAGGGGAATGAGCAGTTCTTC | CASSLVGQVEGNEQFF
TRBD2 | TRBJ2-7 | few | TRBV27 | TGTGCCAGCGGGCGACTAGCGGGCCCCTCCTACGAGCAGTACTTC | CASGRLAGPSYEQYF
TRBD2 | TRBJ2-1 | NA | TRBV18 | TGTGCCAGCTCACGAACCGAAACTAGCGGGACCAAGATTTTCTTC | CASSRTETSGTKIFF
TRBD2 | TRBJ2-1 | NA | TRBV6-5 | TGTGCCAGCAGTTATCGGAGCGGGAGTCTGTTCTTC | CASSYRSGSLFF
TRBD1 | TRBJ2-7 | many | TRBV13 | TGTGCCAGCAGCCAAACACAAACAGGGGCCTACGAGCAGTACTTC | CASSQTQTGAYEQYF
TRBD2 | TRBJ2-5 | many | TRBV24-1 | TGTGCCACCAGTGCTAGCGGGAGGGTTCAAGAGACCCAGTACTTC | CATSASGRVQETQYF
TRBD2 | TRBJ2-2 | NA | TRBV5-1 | TGCGCCAGCAGCTTGGAACTAGCGGGAGGCCTAGGGAACACCGGGGAGCTGTTTTTT | CASSLELAGGLGNTGELFF